The 30 T cell receptor beta chains listed next were all sequenced from one sample in a study of T-cell memory formation after mild COVID-19. TCRdb called the 5' RACE reads again in MiXCR, with one record for every CDR3 protein. The sample comprises about 110,000 distinct CDR3 sequences, approximately 15% of which are singletons, and 28% rests with the top ten. The material sequenced was PBMCs or a T cell subset sorted from them (not recorded which). Receptors were obtained from an adult woman who had mild COVID-19 (a few samples of this study predate the infection). Cell type and time point are not known.

Ten or more counts support this clonotype. V usage is TRBV5-1 and J usage is TRBJ2-3; D unclear. Looked up from germline, CDR1 is SGHRS and CDR2 is YFSETQ. This CDR3 comprises 14 residues. V lost 0 bases and J lost 2, with 7 bases in between. This chain's CDR3 is CASSLELLTDTQYF. The CDR3 bases are TGCGCCAGCAGCTTGGAGTTACTCACAGATACGCAGTATTTT. Looking up the rest from reference TRBV5-1 and TRBJ2-3 gives the full variable domain: KAGVTQTPRYLIKTRGQQVTLSCSPISGHRSVSWYQQTPGQGLQFLFEYFSETQRNKGNFPGRFSGRQFSNSRSEMNVSTLELGDSALYLCASSLELLTDTQYFGPGTRLTVL.

This chain joins TRBV6-2 or TRBV6-3 and TRBJ1-1; D unresolved. The V and J ends lost 1 base and 1 base respectively, with 4 bases between them. The germline V gene has CDR1 MNHEY and CDR2 SVGEGT. This CDR3 comprises 13 residues. In nucleotides, the CDR3 is TGTGCCAGCAGTTACTTTCCGAACACTGAAGCTTTCTTT. Translated, it gives CASSYFPNTEAFF.

The chain is built from TRBV7-8 and TRBJ1-1, with D uncertain. The CDR3 consists of 15 residues. Germline-derived CDR1 and CDR2 are SGHVS and FQNEAQ. V lost 0 bases and J 0 bases, leaving 8 bases between the germline ends. Here the CDR3 reads CASSLAGRMNTEAFF. For the CDR3, the DNA is TGTGCCAGCAGCTTAGCAGGGAGGATGAACACTGAAGCTTTCTTT. The complete variable domain, with remaining parts taken from reference TRBV7-8 and TRBJ1-1, reads GAGVSQSPRYKVAKRGQDVALRCDPISGHVSLFWYQQALGQGPEFLTYFQNEAQLDKSGLPSDRFFAERPEGSVSTLKIQRTQQEDSAVYLCASSLAGRMNTEAFFGQGTRLTVV.

This clonotype was observed a handful of times. The genes are TRBV12-3 or TRBV12-4 and TRBJ1-1; D is undetermined. Trimming removed 7 bases from V and 0 bases from J, with 6 bases in between. This CDR3 spans 12 amino acids. The CDR3: CASIGVNTEAFF. CDR3 sequence (DNA): TGTGCCAGCATCGGGGTGAACACTGAAGCTTTCTTT.

This chain joins TRBV11-2 and TRBJ2-1; the D call may be TRBD1 or TRBD2 (6 bases each). The germline CDR1 and CDR2 sequences are SGHAT and FQNNGV. Trimming left V 7 bases short and J 5 bases short, with 21 bases between. The CDR3 is made up of 16 amino acids. The CDR3: CASTPSWGAMNNEQFF. The CDR3 nucleotides read TGTGCCAGCACCCCCTCGTGGGGGGCGATGAACAATGAGCAGTTCTTC.

V usage is TRBV7-8 and J usage is TRBJ2-1; D is ambiguous. V was clipped by 10 bases and J by 0 bases, with 10 bases between them. This CDR3 has 13 amino acids. Germline V gives CDR1 SGHVS, CDR2 FQNEAQ. CDR3 DNA sequence: TGTGCCATAGGTTGGGCCTCCTACAATGAGCAGTTCTTC. Its translation is CAIGWASYNEQFF.

This clonotype was observed a handful of times. The chain uses TRBV24-1 and TRBJ2-7; D might be TRBD1 (5 bases). The V end was cut by 4 bases, the J end by 3 bases, with 6 bases between. The germline gives CDR1 KGHDR, CDR2 SFDVKD. The CDR3 runs to 12 residues. In DNA, the CDR3 is TGTGCCACCAGTGAGCAGGGCTACGAGCAGTACTTC. Translated, it gives CATSEQGYEQYF.

This chain joins TRBV27 and TRBJ2-7, with 8 bases lining up with TRBD1. Germline V gene data show CDR1 as MNHEY and CDR2 as SMNVEV (reference sequence). This CDR3 is built from 12 residues. The ends lost 10 bases at V and 5 bases at J; junction bases unmatched: 7. The CDR3 DNA follows: TGTGCCATAAGGACAGGGAGTAACGAGCAGTACTTC. Protein: CAIRTGSNEQYF.

This clonotype has a handful of counts. The chain employs TRBV7-9 and TRBJ2-7; D not resolved. The V gene's germline CDR1 is SEHNR and CDR2 FQNEAQ (reference sequence). V gave up 4 bases and J gave up 6 bases, with 10 bases separating them. This CDR3 contains 12 residues. The CDR3 is CASSYWGLEQYF. The CDR3 DNA is TGTGCCAGCAGCTACTGGGGTCTCGAGCAGTACTTC.

This clonotype was detected only a few times. The V call is TRBV4-2, the J call TRBJ2-3, with a possible D match to TRBD1 (6 bases). This CDR3 is built from 17 residues. The V end was cut by 0 bases, the J end by 1 base, with 14 bases between. CDR1 and CDR2 from the germline V gene are LGHNA and YNFKEQ. The DNA for the CDR3 is TGTGCCAGCAGCCAAGATGCGCAGGGGATGGGCACAGATACGCAGTATTTT. Amino acid sequence: CASSQDAQGMGTDTQYF.

V gene TRBV7-8 combines with J gene TRBJ2-1; D assignment may be TRBD1 or TRBD2 (7 bases each). This CDR3 has 16 amino acids. Germline V gene lookup returns CDR1 SGHVS and CDR2 FQNEAQ. Trimming left V 4 bases short and J 9 bases short, with 22 bases between. The CDR3 DNA is TGTGCCAGCAGCTACAGGGGCCTGGGAGGGAATGCTGAGCAGTTCTTC. It yields the protein CASSYRGLGGNAEQFF.

This clonotype was seen a handful of times. The V and J genes are TRBV6-5 and TRBJ1-2; 9 bases fit TRBD1. The J segment lost 8 bases and the V segment lost 4 bases, leaving 5 bases of the junction unmatched. The CDR3 has 13 amino acids. Germline V CDR1 and CDR2: MNHEY, SVGAGI. The CDR3 DNA follows: TGTGCCAGCAGTTTACAGGGGGCGGTAGGCTACACCTTC. It specifies CASSLQGAVGYTF.

The gene calls are TRBV12-3 or TRBV12-4 and TRBJ2-7; TRBD2 matches at 9 bases. Trimming at V came to 3 bases and at J to 5 bases, leaving 5 bases not matched to a gene. The CDR3 contains 14 residues. The CDR3 sequence: CASSFGTSWNEQYF. Here the CDR3 DNA reads TGTGCCAGCAGTTTCGGGACTAGCTGGAACGAGCAGTACTTC.

This clonotype was detected many times. This sequence joins TRBV5-6 and TRBJ1-2; D is uncertain. Germline V CDR1 and CDR2: SGHDT, YYEEEE. The CDR3 has 11 amino acids. V was cut by 5 bases and J by 3 bases, with 5 bases left in between. CDR3 region: CASSLDYGYTF. The CDR3 nucleotides read TGTGCCAGCAGTCTCGACTATGGCTACACCTTC.

The CDR3: CASSQFLNTEAFF. As DNA, the CDR3 is TGTGCCAGCAGCCAATTCCTAAACACTGAAGCTTTCTTT. The J gene is TRBJ1-1, the V gene TRBV3-1; D is unclear. Germline V gene data show CDR1 as LGHDT and CDR2 as YNNKEL (reference sequence). The germline V and J ends were trimmed by 2 bases and 2 bases, with 6 bases remaining between them. This CDR3 has 13 residues.

This clonotype was counted between two and nine times. The chain combines TRBV7-9 with TRBJ2-3; TRBD2 agrees at 9 bases. J gave up 0 bases and V 5 bases, and 6 bases lay outside the gene matches. The CDR3 is made up of 16 amino acids. CDR1 and CDR2 from the germline V gene are SEHNR and FQNEAQ (reference sequence). CDR3 sequence reads: CASSPGTSLSTDTQYF. CDR3 in DNA: TGTGCCAGCAGCCCAGGGACTAGCCTGAGCACAGATACGCAGTATTTT.

This clonotype was detected ten times or more. The DNA for the CDR3 is TGTGCCAGCAGTTTCTGGGCAGGGAACTACGAGCAGTACTTC. Translation gives CASSFWAGNYEQYF. V usage is TRBV12-3 or TRBV12-4 and J usage is TRBJ2-7; possibly TRBD1 for D (5 bases). The CDR3 sequence is 14 residues long. Trimming left V 3 bases short and J 3 bases short, with 12 bases between.

Sample share makes this clonotype medium-sized. The rearrangement links TRBV10-3 to TRBJ1-2; D gene uncertain. This CDR3 comprises 12 residues. V was cut by 3 bases and J by 0 bases, with 2 bases left in between. The germline CDR1 and CDR2 sequences are ENHRY and SYGVKD. Written as DNA, the CDR3 is TGTGCCATCAGTGACACTAACTATGGCTACACCTTC. Translating gives CAISDTNYGYTF.

This clonotype was seen a few times. This chain connects TRBV29-1 to TRBJ2-1; D is ambiguous. V was pared by 1 base and J by 2 bases, with 12 bases between. This CDR3 has 15 residues. Germline V gene sequence: CDR1 SQVTM, CDR2 ANQGSEA. CDR3 DNA: TGCAGCGTTGAAGGAACAGAGGAGACCTACAATGAGCAGTTCTTC. Translation: CSVEGTEETYNEQFF.

With regard to this clonotype: Compared with germline, one end of the junction differs, possibly owing to a read error. The rearrangement joins TRBV15 to TRBJ2-2; 10 bases map to TRBD2. CDR3 length equals 14 residues. Germline CDR1 reads LNHNV; CDR2 reads YYDKDF (reference sequence). CDR3 DNA sequence: TGTGCCACCAGCAGAGATCTCGCAGCGGGAGGGCCGGCGTTT. Amino acid sequence: CATSRDLAAGGPAF.

The CDR3, as DNA: TGTGCCAGCAGTGCTTACAGGGCTAAGAGCTCCTACAATGAGCAGTTCTTC. It specifies CASSAYRAKSSYNEQFF. The chain has TRBV6-1 and TRBJ2-1, with D possibly being TRBD1 (6 bases). Trimming took off 4 bases at V and 0 bases at J, with 16 bases between the two ends. Germline V gene sequence: CDR1 MNHNS, CDR2 SASEGT. The CDR3 is 17 amino acids.

The chain employs TRBV9 and TRBJ2-1; 8 bases agree with TRBD2. The CDR3 runs 17 residues. V lost 5 bases to trimming and J lost 1 base; unmatched junction nucleotides: 11. Looked up from germline, CDR1 is SGDLS and CDR2 is YYNGEE. CDR3 residues: CASSHRTSGESYNEQFF. The CDR3 region has the DNA TGTGCCAGCAGTCACCGAACTAGCGGAGAATCCTACAATGAGCAGTTCTTC.

The V gene is TRBV29-1, the J gene TRBJ2-5; possibly TRBD1 for D (5 bases). This CDR3 has 13 amino acids. CDR1 SQVTM and CDR2 ANQGSEA come from the germline V gene. V was shortened by 4 bases and J by 5 bases, with 14 bases between the two germline ends. CDR3 in DNA: TGCAGCGTTGGTGTTGGGGCTGCGGAGACCCAGTACTTC. As protein: CSVGVGAAETQYF.

This clonotype showed up just a few times. The V gene is TRBV5-1, the J gene TRBJ1-5; D is undetermined. Germline V gene sequence: CDR1 SGHRS, CDR2 YFSETQ. V dropped 5 bases and J dropped 0 bases, with 9 bases sitting between them. This CDR3 is 14 amino acids long. The CDR3 here is CASREGASNQPQHF. The CDR3 nucleotides read TGCGCCAGCAGGGAGGGAGCTAGCAATCAGCCCCAGCATTTT.

J is TRBJ1-1 and V is TRBV12-3 or TRBV12-4; no reliable D call. V dropped 7 bases and J dropped 1 base, with 13 bases sitting between them. The CDR3 runs 14 residues. CDR3 in DNA: TGTGCCAGCACCCCTTTTTGGGGGAACACTGAAGCTTTCTTT. Its protein is CASTPFWGNTEAFF.

This clonotype was detected ten times or more. The chain is built from TRBV4-1 and TRBJ1-5; 8 bases align to TRBD1. V was pared by 5 bases and J by 2 bases, with 5 bases of the junction left unmatched. Germline V CDR1 and CDR2: MGHRA, YSYEKL. The CDR3 covers 15 residues. The CDR3 region is CASSYGQGGNQPQHF. In DNA form, the CDR3 reads TGCGCCAGCAGCTACGGACAGGGAGGCAATCAGCCCCAGCATTTT.

This chain uses TRBV9 with TRBJ2-1, with 9 bases matching TRBD2. The CDR3 consists of 16 residues. Germline V gives CDR1 SGDLS, CDR2 YYNGEE. With 4 bases clipped from V and 4 bases from J, the junction kept 9 bases outside the gene matches. The CDR3 sequence is CASSSASGASYNEQFF. The CDR3, as DNA: TGTGCCAGCAGCTCCGCTAGCGGGGCCTCTTACAATGAGCAGTTCTTC.

The genes are TRBV12-3 or TRBV12-4 and TRBJ2-3; 8 positions agree with TRBD2. J was trimmed by 5 bases and V by 4 bases; bases with no gene match: 5. The CDR3 length is 14 residues. CDR3 residues: CASSYGGAGDTQYF. The CDR3 coding sequence is TGTGCCAGCAGTTACGGGGGGGCCGGAGATACGCAGTATTTT.

V usage is TRBV7-9 and J usage is TRBJ1-1, with a tentative D call TRBD1 (6 bases). The CDR3 sequence is 16 residues long. Trimming cost V 4 bases and J 5 bases, with 20 bases left between them. Germline-derived CDR1 and CDR2 are SEHNR and FQNEAQ (reference sequence). The CDR3 is CASSYWRGRLTTEAFF. In DNA, the CDR3 is TGTGCCAGCAGCTATTGGCGGGGGCGGCTAACGACTGAAGCTTTCTTT.

This clonotype came up a few times. The chain recombines TRBV12-3 or TRBV12-4 with TRBJ1-2; a weak D match, TRBD1 (5 bases). The CDR3 runs 14 residues. The V end lost 5 bases, the J end lost 3 bases, and 13 bases lay between the germline ends. DNA for the CDR3: TGTGCCAGCAGTGACTACAGGAGCGACTATGGCTACACCTTC. Amino acid sequence: CASSDYRSDYGYTF.